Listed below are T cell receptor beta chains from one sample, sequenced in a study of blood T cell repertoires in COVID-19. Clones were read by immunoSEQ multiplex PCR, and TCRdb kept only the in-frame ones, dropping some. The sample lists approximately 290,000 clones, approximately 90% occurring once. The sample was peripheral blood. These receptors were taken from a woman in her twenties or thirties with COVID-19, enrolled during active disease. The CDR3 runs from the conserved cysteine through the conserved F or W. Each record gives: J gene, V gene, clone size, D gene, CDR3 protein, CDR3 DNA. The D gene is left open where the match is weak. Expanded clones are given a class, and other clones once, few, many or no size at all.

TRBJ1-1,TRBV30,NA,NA,CAWQGQPNTEAFF,TGTGCCTGGCAGGGACAACCGAACACTGAAGCTTTCTTT
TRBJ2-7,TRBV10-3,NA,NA,CAIRNPNYEQYF,TGTGCCATCAGGAACCCTAACTACGAGCAGTACTTC
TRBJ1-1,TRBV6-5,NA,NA,CASSQVRATEAFF,TGTGCCAGCAGCCAGGTCAGGGCGACTGAAGCTTTCTTT
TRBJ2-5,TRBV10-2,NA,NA,CASSGPQGNRVQETQYF,TGCGCCAGCAGTGGGCCTCAGGGTAACAGAGTTCAAGAGACCCAGTACTTC
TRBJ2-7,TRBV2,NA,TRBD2,CASRGGAIDEQYF,TGTGCCAGTCGGGGAGGGGCAATCGACGAGCAGTACTTC
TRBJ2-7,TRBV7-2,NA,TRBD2,CASSLDRGDPYEQYF,TGTGCCAGCAGCTTAGATCGGGGGGACCCCTACGAGCAGTACTTC
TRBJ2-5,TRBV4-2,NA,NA,CASSQAGQGETQYF,TGTGCCAGCAGCCAAGCTGGGCAGGGCGAGACCCAGTACTTC
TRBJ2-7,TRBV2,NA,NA,CASSGSLGGNYEQYF,TGTGCCAGCAGTGGCTCCCTTGGGGGCAACTACGAGCAGTACTTC
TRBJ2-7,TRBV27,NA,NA,CASSFGTGYGYEQYF,TGTGCCAGCAGTTTTGGAACAGGTTATGGTTACGAGCAGTACTTC
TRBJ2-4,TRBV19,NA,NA,CASSMNGFGNIQYF,TGTGCCAGTAGTATGAACGGGTTCGGAAACATTCAGTACTTC
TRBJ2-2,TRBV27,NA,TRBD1,CASSQKTGGSWTGELFF,TGTGCCAGCAGTCAGAAAACAGGGGGATCGTGGACCGGGGAGCTGTTTTTT
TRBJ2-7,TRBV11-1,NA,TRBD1,CASSRDPGQGIYEQYF,TGTGCCAGCAGCCGAGATCCGGGACAGGGCATCTACGAGCAGTACTTC
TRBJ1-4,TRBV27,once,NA,CASSSGRATNEKLFF,TGTGCCAGCAGTTCCGGCAGGGCAACAAATGAAAAACTGTTTTTT
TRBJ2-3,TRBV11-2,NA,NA,CASSRRVTDTQYF,TGTGCCAGCAGCCGCAGGGTCACAGATACGCAGTATTTT
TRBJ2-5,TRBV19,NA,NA,CATTTGGGATQYF,TGTGCCACCACCACTGGGGGGGGCGCGACCCAGTACTTC
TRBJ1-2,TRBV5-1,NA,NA,CASKVQTEPHGYTF,TGCGCCAGCAAAGTCCAAACAGAACCCCATGGCTACACCTTC
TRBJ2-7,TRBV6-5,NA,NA,CAPSGEIYEQYF,TGTGCCCCATCGGGGGAAATCTACGAGCAGTACTTC
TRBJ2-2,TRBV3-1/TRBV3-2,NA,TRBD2,CASRQGLAGGNTGELFF,TGTGCCAGCAGACAAGGACTAGCGGGAGGAAATACCGGGGAGCTGTTTTTT
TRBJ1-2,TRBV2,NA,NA,CASSEGQDYGYTF,TGTGCCAGCAGTGAGGGTCAGGACTATGGCTACACCTTC
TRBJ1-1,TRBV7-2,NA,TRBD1,CASSFRGGQGIAITEAFF,TGTGCCAGCAGCTTTAGGGGAGGACAGGGAATAGCCATCACTGAAGCTTTCTTT
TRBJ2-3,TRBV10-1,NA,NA,CASSDRGSGTDTQYF,TGCGCCAGCAGTGACAGGGGAAGTGGAACAGATACGCAGTATTTT
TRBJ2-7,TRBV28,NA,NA,CASTPGWGGNLGQEQYF,TGTGCCAGCACCCCAGGTTGGGGCGGTAATCTTGGCCAGGAGCAGTACTTC
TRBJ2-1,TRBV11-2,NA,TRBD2,CASSWTSGSYNEQFF,TGTGCCAGCAGCTGGACTAGCGGGAGCTACAATGAGCAGTTCTTC
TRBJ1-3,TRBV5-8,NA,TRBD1,CASSLAGGYGNTIYF,TGTGCCAGCAGCTTGGCAGGGGGATATGGAAACACCATATATTTT
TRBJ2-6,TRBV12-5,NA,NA,CASGLGGTADSGANVLTF,TGTGCTAGTGGTTTGGGCGGGACTGCCGACTCTGGGGCCAACGTCCTGACTTTC
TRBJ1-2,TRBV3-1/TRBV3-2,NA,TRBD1,CASSQGLWGQGVSGATLNYGYTF,TGTGCCAGCAGCCAAGGACTATGGGGACAGGGAGTCAGCGGCGCAACCCTTAACTATGGCTACACCTTC
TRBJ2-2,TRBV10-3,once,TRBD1,CATDRGQGGELFF,TGTGCCACTGACAGGGGGCAGGGCGGGGAGCTGTTTTTT
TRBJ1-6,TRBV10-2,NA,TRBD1,CASSASPDRANSPLHF,TGCGCCAGCAGCGCTTCCCCAGACAGGGCGAATTCACCCCTCCACTTT